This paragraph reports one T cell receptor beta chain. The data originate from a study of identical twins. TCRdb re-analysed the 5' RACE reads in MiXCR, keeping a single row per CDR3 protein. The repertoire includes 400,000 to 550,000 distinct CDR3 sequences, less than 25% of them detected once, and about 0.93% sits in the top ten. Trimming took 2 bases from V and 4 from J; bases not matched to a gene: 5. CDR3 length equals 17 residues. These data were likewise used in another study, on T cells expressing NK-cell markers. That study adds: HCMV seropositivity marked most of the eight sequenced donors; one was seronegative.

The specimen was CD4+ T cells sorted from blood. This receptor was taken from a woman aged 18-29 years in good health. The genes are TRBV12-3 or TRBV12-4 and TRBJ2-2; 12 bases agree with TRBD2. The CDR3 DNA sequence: TGTGCCAGCAGTTTAAGACTAGCGGGGGCGGCCACCGGGGAGCTGTTTTTT. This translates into CASSLRLAGAATGELFF.